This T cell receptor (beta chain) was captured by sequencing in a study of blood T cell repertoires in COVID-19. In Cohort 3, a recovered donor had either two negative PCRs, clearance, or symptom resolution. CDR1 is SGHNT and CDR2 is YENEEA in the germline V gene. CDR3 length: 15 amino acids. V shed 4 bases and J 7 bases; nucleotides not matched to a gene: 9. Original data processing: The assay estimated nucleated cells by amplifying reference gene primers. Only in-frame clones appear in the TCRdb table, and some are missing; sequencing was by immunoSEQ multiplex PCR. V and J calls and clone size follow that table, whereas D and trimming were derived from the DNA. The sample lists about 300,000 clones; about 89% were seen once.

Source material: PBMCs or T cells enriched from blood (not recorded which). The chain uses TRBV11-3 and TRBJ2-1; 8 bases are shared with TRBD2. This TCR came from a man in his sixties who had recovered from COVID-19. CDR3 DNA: TGTGCCAGCAGCTCGGTAGGGACTAGGGGAAATGAGCAGTTCTTC. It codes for CASSSVGTRGNEQFF.